One sample yielded the 29 T cell receptor beta chains listed below, sequenced in a study of blood T cell repertoires in COVID-19. Here immunoSEQ multiplex PCR was the method, and the copy in TCRdb shows in-frame clones only, minus some. This sample has about 390,000 clones, with approximately 87% found just once. Input material: PBMCs or T cells enriched from blood (not recorded which). These receptors all stem from a woman in her forties or fifties who had recovered from COVID-19.

A few counts support this clone. The chain is built from TRBV21-1 and TRBJ1-6; the DNA was not compared with TRBD1, the D call given in the table. TRBV21-1 is reported as a pseudogene. The CDR3 is 14 residues long. In DNA form, the CDR3 reads TGTGCCAGCAGCAAAGGCCAGTGGAATTCACCCCTCCACTTT. It yields the protein CASSKGQWNSPLHF.

The J gene is TRBJ1-2, the V gene TRBV7-9; D may be TRBD1 (5 bases). CDR3 length: 15 residues. V lost 5 bases and J 1 base, leaving 14 bases between the germline ends. CDR1 SEHNR and CDR2 FQNEAQ come from the germline V gene (reference sequence). The CDR3 coding sequence is TGTGCCAGCAGCGATACAGGAGTAAATAACTATGGCTACACCTTC. This gives the protein CASSDTGVNNYGYTF. The whole variable domain, remainder taken from reference TRBV7-9 and TRBJ1-2, is DTGVSQNPRHKITKRGQNVTFRCDPISEHNRLYWYRQTLGQGPEFLTYFQNEAQLEKSRLLSDRFSAERPKGSFSTLEIQRTEQGDSAMYLCASSDTGVNNYGYTFGSGTRLTVV.

The chain uses TRBV28 and TRBJ1-2; D gene unclear. Trimming took 7 bases from V and 4 from J, leaving 10 bases between them. The germline V gene has CDR1 MDHEN and CDR2 SYDVKM. The length of the CDR3 is 12 residues. CDR3 protein: CASMGEVYGYTF. The CDR3, as DNA: TGTGCCAGCATGGGAGAGGTCTATGGCTACACCTTC.

The chain uses TRBV4-1 and TRBJ2-5; D is ambiguous. In germline, CDR1 is MGHRA, CDR2 YSYEKL. The CDR3 extends over 15 amino acids. V lost 3 bases, J lost 1 base, and 12 bases lay in between. The CDR3 reads CASSHRDLLQETQYF. The CDR3 coding sequence is TGCGCCAGCAGCCACAGAGACTTGCTCCAAGAGACCCAGTACTTC.

The chain employs TRBV27 and TRBJ2-7; weak D call: TRBD1 (8 bases). This CDR3 is 17 amino acids long. The V end lost 2 bases, the J end lost 0 bases, and 17 bases lay between the germline ends. The germline gives CDR1 MNHEY, CDR2 SMNVEV (reference sequence). DNA of the CDR3: TGTGCCAGCAGTTTAGCACAGGGGGGGGGATCCTCCTACGAGCAGTACTTC. As protein: CASSLAQGGGSSYEQYF.

About this clone itself: The sample contains more than one DNA sequence encoding this CDR3. The gene calls are TRBV28 and TRBJ1-2, with D perhaps TRBD1 (5 bases). Looked up from germline, CDR1 is MDHEN and CDR2 is SYDVKM. The CDR3 consists of 14 residues. Trimming took 2 bases from V and 2 from J, leaving 9 bases between them. The CDR3 is CASSLGAGNYGYTF. CDR3 coding DNA: TGTGCCAGCAGTTTAGGCGCAGGGAACTATGGCTACACCTTC.

The V and J genes are TRBV4-3 and TRBJ1-3, with unresolved D. Germline V gives CDR1 LGHNA, CDR2 YSLEER. CDR3 length: 17 amino acids. V was clipped by 0 bases and J by 0 bases, with 12 bases between them. The DNA for the CDR3 is TGCGCCAGCAGCCAAGATATTGTGTCGTTCTCTGGAAACACCATATATTTT. Its protein product is CASSQDIVSFSGNTIYF.

V and J are TRBV9 and TRBJ2-5; maybe TRBD2 (6 bases). The germline V gene encodes CDR1 SGDLS and CDR2 YYNGEE. The CDR3 extends over 15 amino acids. Trimming shortened V by 1 base and J by 5 bases, and 15 bases separated the two germline ends. The CDR3 DNA reads TGTGCCAGCAGCGTACACTGGAGGGGAGAGGAGACCCAGTACTTC. Translating it yields CASSVHWRGEETQYF.

This clone was counted between two and nine times. The chain recombines TRBV5-1 with TRBJ2-3, with D perhaps matching TRBD2 (7 bases). The length of the CDR3 is 14 residues. The V gene's germline CDR1 is SGHRS and CDR2 YFSETQ. Deletions cut 7 bases from V and 2 bases from J, with 14 bases between. Written as DNA, the CDR3 is TGCGCCAGCCGCCCGGGGGGCTCCACAGATACGCAGTATTTT. Amino acids: CASRPGGSTDTQYF.

V usage is TRBV28 and J usage is TRBJ1-5, with TRBD1 as a possible D gene (6 bases). The V end lost 4 bases, the J end lost 3 bases, and 13 bases lay between the germline ends. From germline, CDR1 is MDHEN and CDR2 SYDVKM. The CDR3 length is 15 residues. For the CDR3, the DNA is TGTGCCAGCAGTTCGAACAGGGCCAACAATCAGCCCCAGCATTTT. The encoded protein is CASSSNRANNQPQHF.

The chain is built from TRBV2 and TRBJ1-5; possibly TRBD1 for D (5 bases). This CDR3 comprises 14 residues. Trimming removed 2 bases at V and 2 bases at J, with 7 bases between. CDR1 is SNHLY, CDR2 FYNNEI, per germline. In DNA form, the CDR3 reads TGTGCCAGCAGTGAACAGGGCCGCAATCAGCCCCAGCATTTT. It encodes CASSEQGRNQPQHF.

A few counts support this clone. The chain uses TRBV2 and TRBJ1-1; the D is unclear. Germline CDR1 reads SNHLY; CDR2 reads FYNNEI. The CDR3 consists of 11 residues. V was trimmed by 11 bases and J by 0 bases, leaving 7 bases between them. CDR3 DNA sequence: TGTGCCTCGCTAATGAACACTGAAGCTTTCTTT. This gives the protein CASLMNTEAFF. The full variable domain, with the rest looked up from reference TRBV2 and TRBJ1-1, is EPEVTQTPSHQVTQMGQEVILRCVPISNHLYFYWYRQILGQKVEFLVSFYNNEISEKSEIFDDQFSVERPDGSNFTLKIRSTKLEDSAMYFCASLMNTEAFFGQGTRLTVV.

V usage is TRBV5-5 and J usage is TRBJ1-2; 8 nucleotides align to TRBD1. Trimming took 4 bases from V and 0 from J; bases not matched to a gene: 5. Germline assignment: CDR1 SGHKS and CDR2 YYEKEE (reference sequence). The CDR3 sequence is 15 residues long. This chain's CDR3 is CASSPPQGANYGYTF. The DNA for the CDR3 is TGTGCCAGCAGCCCACCACAGGGGGCTAACTATGGCTACACCTTC.

V usage is TRBV5-1 and J usage is TRBJ1-1, with D uncertain. The CDR3 runs to 15 residues. The V and J ends lost 1 base and 1 base respectively, with 11 bases between them. The germline V gene encodes CDR1 SGHRS and CDR2 YFSETQ. The DNA of the CDR3 is TGCGCCAGCAGCTTGATGTCTCGGGAGAACACTGAAGCTTTCTTT. Translating it yields CASSLMSRENTEAFF.

This clone was observed once. The rearrangement links TRBV10-3 to TRBJ1-6, with D perhaps matching TRBD1 (5 bases). The ends were cut back, 10 bases at V and 5 bases at J, with 12 bases in the middle. The germline V gene encodes CDR1 ENHRY and CDR2 SYGVKD. The length of the CDR3 is 13 residues. The CDR3 protein is CATAGQDNSPLHF. The CDR3 DNA reads TGTGCCACCGCAGGGCAGGATAATTCACCCCTCCACTTT.

V and J are TRBV11-2 and TRBJ2-7, with D possibly matching TRBD1 (6 bases). Trimming removed 7 bases at V and 5 bases at J, with 18 bases between. Germline V lookup: CDR1 SGHAT, CDR2 FQNNGV. The CDR3 runs 14 residues. The CDR3 loop reads CASTPGTPGNEQYF. CDR3 DNA sequence: TGTGCCAGCACCCCCGGGACACCCGGCAACGAGCAGTACTTC.

This clone was found a few times. The chain combines TRBV19 with TRBJ2-7; 10 nucleotides match TRBD1. The CDR3 consists of 15 residues. The trim removed 3 bases at V and 6 bases at J, leaving 8 bases unmatched. Germline values: CDR1 LNHDA, CDR2 SQIVND (reference sequence). Here the CDR3 reads CASSMTGGRVVEQYF. The CDR3 bases are TGTGCCAGTAGTATGACAGGGGGCCGGGTCGTCGAGCAGTACTTC.

The rearrangement links TRBV7-8 to TRBJ1-1; D may be TRBD1 (5 bases). The CDR3 contains 16 residues. V lost 1 base to trimming and J lost 3 bases, with 15 bases between them. Germline V gene data show CDR1 as SGHVS and CDR2 as FQNEAQ. The CDR3 spells CASSLGPSRGYTEAFF. The CDR3 coding sequence is TGTGCCAGCAGCTTAGGCCCCAGTAGGGGTTACACTGAAGCTTTCTTT.

The chain has TRBV7-9 and TRBJ1-2; weak D call: TRBD1 (5 bases). The V end lost 5 bases, the J end lost 7 bases, and 11 bases lay between the germline ends. CDR3 size: 12 residues. CDR1 is SEHNR and CDR2 is FQNEAQ in the germline V gene (reference sequence). Here the CDR3 reads CASSPGTSGYTF. Written as DNA, the CDR3 is TGTGCCAGCAGCCCAGGGACTAGTGGCTACACCTTC.

A note on this clone: This sample includes further DNA sequences coding for the same CDR3. The V call is TRBV5-1, the J call TRBJ1-6; the match to TRBD1 covers 7 bases. CDR1 and CDR2 from the germline V gene are SGHRS and YFSETQ. V lost 3 bases, J lost 0 bases, and 3 bases stayed unmatched. The CDR3 length is 16 residues. Here the CDR3 DNA reads TGCGCCAGCAGCTCGACAGGGAGCTCCTATAATTCACCCCTCCACTTT. Translated: CASSSTGSSYNSPLHF.

CDR3 in amino acids: CASSLTQGAGFYGYTF. The DNA for the CDR3 is TGTGCCAGTAGTTTGACACAGGGGGCAGGTTTCTATGGCTACACCTTC. The V gene is TRBV19, the J gene TRBJ1-2; TRBD1 aligns across 9 bases. Germline assignment: CDR1 LNHDA and CDR2 SQIVND (reference sequence). The length of the CDR3 is 16 residues. Trimming cost V 5 bases and J 4 bases; bases outside gene matches: 11.

The V call is TRBV28, the J call TRBJ1-2, with 9 bases lining up with TRBD1. Germline-derived CDR1 and CDR2 are MDHEN and SYDVKM. The CDR3 covers 15 residues. V shed 4 bases, J shed 3 bases, and the junction held 6 bases outside the gene matches. CDR3 DNA: TGTGCCAGCAGTTCAACAGGGGGCCCTGACTATGGCTACACCTTC. This codes for CASSSTGGPDYGYTF.

This chain uses TRBV27 with TRBJ2-7; 8 bases agree with TRBD2. The CDR3 has 17 amino acids. The V gene end was trimmed by 4 bases and the J gene end by 0 bases; junction bases not matched to a gene: 11. CDR1 and CDR2 (germline): MNHEY, SMNVEV (reference sequence). The CDR3 is CASSSGGFRDYSYEQYF. The CDR3 DNA reads TGTGCCAGCAGTTCGGGGGGGTTTCGGGACTACTCCTACGAGCAGTACTTC.

The chain links TRBV7-9 to TRBJ1-3, with D hard to call. The CDR3 totals 14 residues. V was clipped by 5 bases and J by 0 bases, with 8 bases between them. CDR1 SEHNR and CDR2 FQNEAQ come from the germline V gene (reference sequence). CDR3 nucleotides: TGTGCCAGCAGCCCTTATATCTCTGGAAACACCATATATTTT. This translates into CASSPYISGNTIYF.

This clone appeared a few times. This sequence joins TRBV7-9 and TRBJ1-5, with D possibly matching TRBD1 (6 bases). Trimming shortened V by 1 base and J by 5 bases, and 18 bases separated the two germline ends. This CDR3 spans 17 amino acids. Germline V gene data show CDR1 as SEHNR and CDR2 as FQNEAQ (reference sequence). As DNA, the CDR3 is TGTGCCAGCAGCTTAGGATCAGGGGACGAGGACTATCAGCCCCAGCATTTT. This gives the protein CASSLGSGDEDYQPQHF.

CDR3 region: CASRDSGLADYEQYF. CDR3 nucleotide sequence: TGTGCCAGCAGGGATTCGGGACTAGCAGATTACGAGCAGTACTTC. J is TRBJ2-7 and V is TRBV28, with 9 positions matching TRBD2. Unmatched junction bases numbered 10, after V lost 6 bases and J lost 4 bases. The CDR3 is 15 residues long. The germline gives CDR1 MDHEN, CDR2 SYDVKM.

For the CDR3, the DNA is TGCAGTGCTAGTCGGGACACTGAAGCTTTCTTT. This sequence encodes CSASRDTEAFF. This rearrangement joins TRBV20-1 to TRBJ1-1, with D hard to call. V lost 3 bases and J lost 3, with 5 bases in between. This CDR3 has 11 residues. Germline V gene sequence: CDR1 DFQATT, CDR2 SNEGSKA (reference sequence).

The chain joins TRBV6-5 to TRBJ2-3; possibly TRBD2 for D (5 bases). The CDR3 covers 15 residues. Per germline, CDR1 MNHEY and CDR2 SVGAGI. V was clipped by 0 bases and J by 2 bases, with 9 bases between them. The CDR3, as DNA: TGTGCCAGCAGTTACTCCCGACTAACCACAGATACGCAGTATTTT. Amino acids: CASSYSRLTTDTQYF.

This chain joins TRBV29-1 and TRBJ1-3, with a possible D match to TRBD1 (6 bases). The germline gives CDR1 SQVTM, CDR2 ANQGSEA. The CDR3 runs to 12 residues. With 7 bases removed from V and 3 bases from J, the gap between germline ends came to 10 bases. The CDR3, as DNA: TGCAGCGCCGGGGGGCATGGAAACACCATATATTTT. Its protein is CSAGGHGNTIYF.